This TCR beta chain was recorded in a study of blood T cell repertoires in COVID-19 (dated by TCRdb to 2020 to 2022). With respect to the entire study: Samples from collaborators originated in the United States, Italy and Spain and spanned both the acute and convalescent phases of COVID-19. The repertoires were released in a freely available public database meant as a resource for research on the immune response to SARS-CoV-2. Sample metadata almost always included a de-identified subject ID, COVID-19 status, age in years and sex. The prospective study material was composed of cDNA or gDNA derived from T cells, B-cell-depleted T cells, or PBMCs. The dataset comprised deeply sampled blood TCRbeta repertoires from subjects exposed to, actively infected with, or recovered from COVID-19. Samples were obtained from the ongoing ImmuneRACE study (first 160 participants) and from 1,254 subjects provided by 6 global collaborators. HLA class I and class II types, where available, came from metadata supplied by the sample provider rather than from assay-based typing. Results and caveats for the whole study, not just this receptor: The quantity of clinical and demographic metadata differed by source and by participant and was supplied without curation.

Collaborating institutions collected whole blood in K2EDTA tubes following their own protocols. For TCRbeta analysis, collaborators shipped samples as frozen whole blood, isolated PBMCs, or DNA extracted from either of those sample types. Trimming takes 5 bases from V and 4 bases from J, and the germline ends sit 18 bases apart. The CDR3, cysteine through phenylalanine, is 16 amino acids long. Of the read, only the CDR3 DNA is kept; its 48 bases are in frame from base 1. CDR1 and CDR2 were assigned from the germline V gene (reference sequence) as SEHNR and FQNEAQ. This clone was counted a single time. The clone's antigen remains unknown. There are no base qualities to consult, and no much larger clone falls within one base. TCRbeta CDR3 regions were amplified from genomic DNA by means of the immunoSEQ Assay, a bias-controlled multiplex PCR. The source study handled its data this way. Within the assay, amplification of reference gene primers was used to estimate how many nucleated cells each sample contained. Sequence reads were collapsed and filtered to measure the absolute abundance of every unique TCRbeta CDR3 rearrangement. For each sample, productive Simpson clonality was calculated by taking the square root of Simpson's diversity index across productive rearrangements. This is the immuneACCESS table as TCRdb keeps it, with only in-frame sequences that have V and J called. A part of the clones is gone; compared with another copy, unresolved V genes explain less than half, and the rest is unexplained. V, J and clone size derive from that table, while D and trimming were established from the DNA sequence. The sample table shows 55,000 to 85,000 clones, and over 75% are seen once. About 5.1% of the sample is taken by the ten largest.

This receptor was taken from a woman younger than 35 with acute or convalescent COVID-19. Sequencing input: peripheral blood. The rearrangement combines TRBV7-9 with TRBJ1-3; the D gene is perhaps TRBD1, on 5 matching bases. The CDR3 protein sequence reads: CASSPRDFSSGNTIYF. The DNA reads TGTGCCAGCAGCCCTCGGGACTTTTCCTCGGGAAACACCATATATTTT. The reference TRBV7-9 and TRBJ1-3 proteins fill in what lies around the CDR3, so the full variable domain reads DTGVSQNPRHKITKRGQNVTFRCDPISEHNRLYWYRQTLGQGPEFLTYFQNEAQLEKSRLLSDRFSAERPKGSFSTLEIQRTEQGDSAMYLCASSPRDFSSGNTIYFGEGSWLTVV.